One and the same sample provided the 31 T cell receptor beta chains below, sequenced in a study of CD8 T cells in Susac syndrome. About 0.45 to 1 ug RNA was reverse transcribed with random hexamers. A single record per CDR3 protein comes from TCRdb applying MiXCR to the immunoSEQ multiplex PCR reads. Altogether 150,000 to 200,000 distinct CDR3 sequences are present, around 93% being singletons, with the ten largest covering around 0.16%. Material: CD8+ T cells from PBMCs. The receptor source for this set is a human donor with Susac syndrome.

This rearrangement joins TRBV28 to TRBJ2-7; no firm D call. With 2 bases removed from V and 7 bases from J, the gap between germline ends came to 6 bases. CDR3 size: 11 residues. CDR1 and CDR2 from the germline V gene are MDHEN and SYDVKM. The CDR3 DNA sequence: TGTGCCAGCAGTTTAAGTAGGGAGCAGTACTTC. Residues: CASSLSREQYF.

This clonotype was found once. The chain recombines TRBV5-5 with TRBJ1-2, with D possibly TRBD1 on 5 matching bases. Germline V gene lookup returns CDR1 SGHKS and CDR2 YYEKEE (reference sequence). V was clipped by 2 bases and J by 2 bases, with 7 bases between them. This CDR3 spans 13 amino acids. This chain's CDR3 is CASSFDSNYGYTF. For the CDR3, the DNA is TGTGCCAGCAGCTTTGACAGCAACTATGGCTACACCTTC.

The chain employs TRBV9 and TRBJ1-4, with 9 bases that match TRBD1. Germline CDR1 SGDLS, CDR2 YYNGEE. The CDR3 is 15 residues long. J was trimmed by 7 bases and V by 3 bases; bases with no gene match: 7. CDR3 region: CASSATGTGSEKLFF. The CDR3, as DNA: TGTGCCAGCAGCGCGACCGGGACAGGGAGTGAAAAACTGTTTTTT.

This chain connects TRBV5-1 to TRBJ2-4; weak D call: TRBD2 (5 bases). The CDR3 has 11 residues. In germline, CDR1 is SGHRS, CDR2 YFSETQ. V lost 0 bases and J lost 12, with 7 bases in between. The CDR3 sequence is CASSLAGNQYF. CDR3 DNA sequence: TGCGCCAGCAGCTTGGCCGGGAATCAGTACTTC.

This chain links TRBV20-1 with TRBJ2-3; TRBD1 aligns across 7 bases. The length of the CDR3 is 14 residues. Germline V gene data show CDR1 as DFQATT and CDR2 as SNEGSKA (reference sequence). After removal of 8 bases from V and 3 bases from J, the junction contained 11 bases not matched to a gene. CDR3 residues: CSPKRQGLTDTQYF. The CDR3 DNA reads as TGCAGTCCCAAAAGACAGGGATTAACAGATACGCAGTATTTT.

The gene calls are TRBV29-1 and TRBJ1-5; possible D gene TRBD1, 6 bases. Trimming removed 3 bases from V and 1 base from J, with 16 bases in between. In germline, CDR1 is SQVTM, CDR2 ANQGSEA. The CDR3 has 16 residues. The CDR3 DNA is TGCAGCGTTGATGACAAAACAGGGTTGAGCAATCAGCCCCAGCATTTT. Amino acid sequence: CSVDDKTGLSNQPQHF.

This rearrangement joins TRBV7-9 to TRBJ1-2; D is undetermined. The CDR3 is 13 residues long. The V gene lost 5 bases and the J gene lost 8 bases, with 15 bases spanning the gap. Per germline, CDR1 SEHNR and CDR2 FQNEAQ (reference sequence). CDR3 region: CASSPDGLGGYTF. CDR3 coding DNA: TGTGCCAGCAGCCCGGACGGCCTCGGCGGCTACACCTTC.

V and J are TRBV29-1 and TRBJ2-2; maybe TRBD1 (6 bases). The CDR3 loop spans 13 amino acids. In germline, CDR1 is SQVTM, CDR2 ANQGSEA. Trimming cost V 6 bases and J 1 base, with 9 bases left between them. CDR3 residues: CSVKGQNTGELFF. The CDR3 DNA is TGCAGCGTCAAGGGACAGAACACCGGGGAGCTGTTTTTT.

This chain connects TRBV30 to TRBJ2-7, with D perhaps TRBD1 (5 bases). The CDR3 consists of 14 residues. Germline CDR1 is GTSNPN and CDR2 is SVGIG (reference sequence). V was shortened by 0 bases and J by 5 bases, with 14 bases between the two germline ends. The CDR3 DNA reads TGTGCCTGGAGTGTTAGTCAGGGAAGCGACGAGCAGTACTTC. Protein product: CAWSVSQGSDEQYF.

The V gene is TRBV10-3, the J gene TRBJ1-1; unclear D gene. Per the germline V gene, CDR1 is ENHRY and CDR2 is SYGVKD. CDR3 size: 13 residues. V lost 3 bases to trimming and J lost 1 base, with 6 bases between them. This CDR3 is CAISEPENTEAFF. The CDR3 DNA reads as TGTGCCATCAGTGAACCAGAGAACACTGAAGCTTTCTTT.

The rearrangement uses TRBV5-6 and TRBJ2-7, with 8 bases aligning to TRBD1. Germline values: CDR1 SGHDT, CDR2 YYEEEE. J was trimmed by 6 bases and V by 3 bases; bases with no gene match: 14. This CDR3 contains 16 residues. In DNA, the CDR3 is TGTGCCAGCAGCTCACCGGGACAGGCCCCGAGTTCCGAGCAGTACTTC. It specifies CASSSPGQAPSSEQYF.

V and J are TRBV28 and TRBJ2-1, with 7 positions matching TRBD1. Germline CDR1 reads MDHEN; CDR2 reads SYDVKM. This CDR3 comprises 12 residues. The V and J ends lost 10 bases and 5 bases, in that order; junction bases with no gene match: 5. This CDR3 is CAITQGDNEQFF. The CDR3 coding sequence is TGTGCCATTACGCAGGGGGACAATGAGCAGTTCTTC.

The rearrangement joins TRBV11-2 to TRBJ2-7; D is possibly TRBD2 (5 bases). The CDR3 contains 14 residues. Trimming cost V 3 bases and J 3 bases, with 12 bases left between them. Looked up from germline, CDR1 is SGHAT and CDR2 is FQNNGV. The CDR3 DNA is TGTGCCAGCAGCTTGGACTGGAGAGACTACGAGCAGTACTTC. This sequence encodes CASSLDWRDYEQYF.

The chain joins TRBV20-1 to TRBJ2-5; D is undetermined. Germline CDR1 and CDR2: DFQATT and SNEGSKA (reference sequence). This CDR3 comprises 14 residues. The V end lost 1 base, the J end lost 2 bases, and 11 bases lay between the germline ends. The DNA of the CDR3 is TGCAGTGCTAGAGTTGGCAGGTGGCAAGAGACCCAGTACTTC. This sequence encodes CSARVGRWQETQYF.

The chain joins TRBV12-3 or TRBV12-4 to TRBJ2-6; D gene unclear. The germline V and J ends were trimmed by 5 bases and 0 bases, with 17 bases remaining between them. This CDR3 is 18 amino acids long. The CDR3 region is CASSPVTGLDSGANVLTF. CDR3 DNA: TGTGCCAGCAGTCCCGTGACTGGGCTAGACTCTGGGGCCAACGTCCTGACTTTC.

CDR3 coding DNA: TGTGCCAGCACCGAGGACAGGGACGAGCAGTACTTC. Residues: CASTEDRDEQYF. J is TRBJ2-7 and V is TRBV11-2; 8 bases align to TRBD1. Germline CDR1 reads SGHAT; CDR2 reads FQNNGV. Trimming cost V 7 bases and J 5 bases; bases outside gene matches: 4. CDR3 length: 12 residues. Complete variable domain (other parts from reference TRBV11-2 and TRBJ2-7): EAGVAQSPRYKIIEKRQSVAFWCNPISGHATLYWYQQILGQGPKLLIQFQNNGVVDDSQLPKDRFSAERLKGVDSTLKIQPAKLEDSAVYLCASTEDRDEQYFGPGTRLTVT.

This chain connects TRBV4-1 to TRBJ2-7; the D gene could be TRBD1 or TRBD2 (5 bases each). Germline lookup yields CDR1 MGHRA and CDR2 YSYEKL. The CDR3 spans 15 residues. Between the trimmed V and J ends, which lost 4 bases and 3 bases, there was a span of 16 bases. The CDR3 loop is CASSRGTESLYEQYF. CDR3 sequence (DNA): TGCGCCAGCAGCCGGGGGACGGAGTCGCTCTACGAGCAGTACTTC.

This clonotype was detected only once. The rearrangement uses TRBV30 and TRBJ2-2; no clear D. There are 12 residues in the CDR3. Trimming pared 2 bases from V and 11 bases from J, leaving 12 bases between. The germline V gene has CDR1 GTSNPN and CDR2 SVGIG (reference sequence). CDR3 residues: CAWSPSGYELFF. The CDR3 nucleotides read TGTGCCTGGAGTCCCTCAGGTTATGAGCTGTTTTTT.

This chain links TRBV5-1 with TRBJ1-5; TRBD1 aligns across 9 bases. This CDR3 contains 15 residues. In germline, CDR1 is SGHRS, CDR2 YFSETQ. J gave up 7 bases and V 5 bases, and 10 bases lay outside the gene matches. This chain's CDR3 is CASRSGQGIGQPQHF. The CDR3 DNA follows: TGCGCCAGCAGATCGGGACAGGGTATCGGCCAGCCCCAGCATTTT.

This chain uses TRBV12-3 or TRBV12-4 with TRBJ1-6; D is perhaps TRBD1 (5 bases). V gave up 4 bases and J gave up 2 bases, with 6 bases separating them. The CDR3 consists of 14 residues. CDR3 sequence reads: CASSWDPYNSPLHF. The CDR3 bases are TGTGCCAGCAGTTGGGACCCCTATAATTCACCCCTCCACTTT.

CDR3 amino acids: CASSSPGQTIQETQYF. DNA for the CDR3: TGTGCCAGCAGCTCGCCGGGACAAACGATACAAGAGACCCAGTACTTC. The rearrangement links TRBV7-6 to TRBJ2-5, with D perhaps matching TRBD1 (6 bases). Trimming shortened V by 4 bases and J by 2 bases, and 17 bases separated the two germline ends. In germline, CDR1 is SGHVS, CDR2 FNYEAQ. This CDR3 contains 16 residues. The full variable domain, completed using reference TRBV7-6 and TRBJ2-5, is GAGVSQSPRYKVTKRGQDVALRCDPISGHVSLYWYRQALGQGPEFLTYFNYEAQQDKSGLPNDRFSAERPEGSISTLTIQRTEQRDSAMYRCASSSPGQTIQETQYFGPGTRLLVL.

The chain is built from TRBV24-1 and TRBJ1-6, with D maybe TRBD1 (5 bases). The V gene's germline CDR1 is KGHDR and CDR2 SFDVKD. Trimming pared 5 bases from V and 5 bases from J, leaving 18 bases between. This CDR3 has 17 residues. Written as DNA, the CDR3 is TGTGCCACCAGTGCACGACGGGACCGTAGCGATAATTCACCCCTCCACTTT. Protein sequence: CATSARRDRSDNSPLHF.

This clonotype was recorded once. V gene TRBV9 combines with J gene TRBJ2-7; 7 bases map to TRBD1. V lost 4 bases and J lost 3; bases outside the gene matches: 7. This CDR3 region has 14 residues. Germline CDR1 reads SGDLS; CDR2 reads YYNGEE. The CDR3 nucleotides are TGTGCCAGCAGCTTCGGGACAGATGACTACGAGCAGTACTTC. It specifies CASSFGTDDYEQYF.

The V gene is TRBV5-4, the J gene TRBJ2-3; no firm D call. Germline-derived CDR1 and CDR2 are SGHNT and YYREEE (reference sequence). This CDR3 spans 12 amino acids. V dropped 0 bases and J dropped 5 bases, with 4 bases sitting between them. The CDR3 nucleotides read TGTGCCAGCAGCTTGGCTGGAGATACGCAGTATTTT. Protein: CASSLAGDTQYF.

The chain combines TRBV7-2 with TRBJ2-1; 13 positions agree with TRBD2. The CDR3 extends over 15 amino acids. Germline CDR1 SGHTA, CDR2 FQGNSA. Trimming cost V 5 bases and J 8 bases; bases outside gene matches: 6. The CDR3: CASSPRTSGSYEQFF. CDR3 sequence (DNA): TGTGCCAGCAGCCCCAGGACTAGCGGGAGCTATGAGCAGTTCTTC.

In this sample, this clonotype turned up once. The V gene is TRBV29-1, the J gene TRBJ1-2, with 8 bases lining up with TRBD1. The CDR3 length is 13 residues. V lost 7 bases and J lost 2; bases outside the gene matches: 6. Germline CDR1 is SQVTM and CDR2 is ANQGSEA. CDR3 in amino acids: CSAKGQENYGYTF. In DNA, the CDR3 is TGCAGCGCGAAGGGACAGGAAAACTATGGCTACACCTTC.

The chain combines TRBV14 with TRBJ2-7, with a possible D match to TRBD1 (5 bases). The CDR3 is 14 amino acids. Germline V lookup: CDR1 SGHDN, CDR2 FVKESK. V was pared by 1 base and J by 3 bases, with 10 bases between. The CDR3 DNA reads TGTGCCAGCAGCCAAGCGCCAGGGAACTACGAGCAGTACTTC. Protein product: CASSQAPGNYEQYF.

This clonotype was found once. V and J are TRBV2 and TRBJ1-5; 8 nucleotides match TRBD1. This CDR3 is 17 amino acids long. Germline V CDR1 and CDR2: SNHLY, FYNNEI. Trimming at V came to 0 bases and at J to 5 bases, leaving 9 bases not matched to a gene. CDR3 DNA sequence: TGTGCCAGCAGTGAAGCCGAAGACAGGGGAGGTTATCAGCCCCAGCATTTT. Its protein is CASSEAEDRGGYQPQHF. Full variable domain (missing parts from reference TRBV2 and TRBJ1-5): EPEVTQTPSHQVTQMGQEVILRCVPISNHLYFYWYRQILGQKVEFLVSFYNNEISEKSEIFDDQFSVERPDGSNFTLKIRSTKLEDSAMYFCASSEAEDRGGYQPQHFGDGTRLSIL.

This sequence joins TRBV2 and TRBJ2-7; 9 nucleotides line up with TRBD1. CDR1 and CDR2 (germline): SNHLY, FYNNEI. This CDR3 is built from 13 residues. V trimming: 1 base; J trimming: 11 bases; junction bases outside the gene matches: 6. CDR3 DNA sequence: TGTGCCAGCAGTGAAGATACAGGGGGCTCTAAGTACTTC. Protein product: CASSEDTGGSKYF. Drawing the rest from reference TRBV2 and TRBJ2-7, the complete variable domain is EPEVTQTPSHQVTQMGQEVILRCVPISNHLYFYWYRQILGQKVEFLVSFYNNEISEKSEIFDDQFSVERPDGSNFTLKIRSTKLEDSAMYFCASSEDTGGSKYFGPGTRLTVT.

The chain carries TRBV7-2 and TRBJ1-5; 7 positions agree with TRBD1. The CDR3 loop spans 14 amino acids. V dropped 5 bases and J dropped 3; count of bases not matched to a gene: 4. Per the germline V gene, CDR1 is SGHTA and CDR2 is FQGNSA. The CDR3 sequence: CASSQGQPNQPQHF. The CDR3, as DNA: TGTGCCAGCAGCCAGGGACAGCCCAATCAGCCCCAGCATTTT. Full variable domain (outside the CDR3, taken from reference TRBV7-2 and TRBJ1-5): GAGVSQSPSNKVTEKGKDVELRCDPISGHTALYWYRQSLGQGLEFLIYFQGNSAPDKSGLPSDRFSAERTGGSVSTLTIQRTQQEDSAVYLCASSQGQPNQPQHFGDGTRLSIL.

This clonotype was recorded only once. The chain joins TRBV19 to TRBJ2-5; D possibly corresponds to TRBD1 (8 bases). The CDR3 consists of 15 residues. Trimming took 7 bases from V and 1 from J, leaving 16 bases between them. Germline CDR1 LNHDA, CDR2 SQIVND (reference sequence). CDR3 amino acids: CASTPDREGQETQYF. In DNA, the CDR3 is TGTGCCAGTACCCCGGACAGGGAGGGCCAAGAGACCCAGTACTTC.